These T cell receptor beta chains were read from a single sample in a study of T-cell reconstitution after alpha-beta-depleted transplantation in children. TCRdb independently ran MiXCR on the PCR reads; one entry per CDR3 protein. The sample contains over 200,000 distinct CDR3 sequences, 8% to 9.5% of which appear only once. This specimen was PBMCs from the stem cell graft donor, taken from the stem cell graft. These receptors came from a human donor who donated a stem cell graft to a child with acute lymphoblastic leukemia. Both conserved end residues are part of each CDR3. D genes are given only for firm matches. A clone size is listed for some rows: how often the clone was seen (once, few, many), or a class if it is expanded.

D: .
V: TRBV10-3
J: TRBJ1-1
size: many
CDR3: CAIRSGGNTEAFF
DNA: TGTGCCATCAGATCCGGTGGGAACACTGAAGCTTTCTTT

D: .
V: TRBV9
J: TRBJ1-1
size: .
CDR3: CASSRGGADTEPFF
DNA: TGTGCCAGCAGCCGGGGGGGCGCCGACACTGAACCTTTCTTT

D: TRBD1
V: TRBV20-1
J: TRBJ2-1
size: .
CDR3: CSALAKTDRWGNEQFF
DNA: TGCAGTGCCCTTGCCAAGACGGACAGGTGGGGGAATGAGCAGTTCTTC

D: TRBD1
V: TRBV12-3/TRBV12-4
J: TRBJ1-5
size: .
CDR3: CASSRDRGKGQPQHF
DNA: TGTGCCAGCAGCCGCGACAGGGGGAAGGGTCAGCCCCAGCATTTT

D: TRBD1
V: TRBV20-1
J: TRBJ2-7
size: .
CDR3: CSSQIQGYEQYF
DNA: TGCAGTAGCCAGATACAGGGGTACGAGCAGTACTTC

D: TRBD2
V: TRBV5-6
J: TRBJ2-1
size: few
CDR3: CASSLLTPGLAEGGNNEQFF
DNA: TGTGCCAGCAGCCTATTAACCCCGGGACTAGCTGAGGGGGGGAACAATGAGCAGTTCTTC

D: .
V: TRBV7-2
J: TRBJ2-1
size: medium-sized
CDR3: CASSFWGHGLDEQFF
DNA: TGTGCCAGCAGCTTTTGGGGACACGGTTTGGATGAGCAGTTCTTC

D: .
V: TRBV7-2
J: TRBJ1-1
size: few
CDR3: CASSQAVRTNTEAFF
DNA: TGTGCCAGCAGCCAGGCGGTCCGCACGAACACTGAAGCTTTCTTT

D: .
V: TRBV7-9
J: TRBJ1-4
size: few
CDR3: CASSPPGGAATNEKLFF
DNA: TGTGCCAGCAGCCCCCCTGGGGGCGCGGCAACTAATGAAAAACTGTTTTTT

D: .
V: TRBV7-9
J: TRBJ2-3
size: few
CDR3: CASSRRGITDTQYF
DNA: TGTGCCAGCAGCCGAAGGGGGATCACAGATACGCAGTATTTT

D: TRBD1
V: TRBV10-3
J: TRBJ1-1
size: few
CDR3: CAISARQGNEYTEAFF
DNA: TGTGCCATCAGCGCCAGACAGGGAAATGAATACACTGAAGCTTTCTTT

D: .
V: TRBV7-9
J: TRBJ2-1
size: few
CDR3: CASSFRPREQFF
DNA: TGTGCCAGCAGCTTTAGACCCCGGGAGCAGTTCTTC